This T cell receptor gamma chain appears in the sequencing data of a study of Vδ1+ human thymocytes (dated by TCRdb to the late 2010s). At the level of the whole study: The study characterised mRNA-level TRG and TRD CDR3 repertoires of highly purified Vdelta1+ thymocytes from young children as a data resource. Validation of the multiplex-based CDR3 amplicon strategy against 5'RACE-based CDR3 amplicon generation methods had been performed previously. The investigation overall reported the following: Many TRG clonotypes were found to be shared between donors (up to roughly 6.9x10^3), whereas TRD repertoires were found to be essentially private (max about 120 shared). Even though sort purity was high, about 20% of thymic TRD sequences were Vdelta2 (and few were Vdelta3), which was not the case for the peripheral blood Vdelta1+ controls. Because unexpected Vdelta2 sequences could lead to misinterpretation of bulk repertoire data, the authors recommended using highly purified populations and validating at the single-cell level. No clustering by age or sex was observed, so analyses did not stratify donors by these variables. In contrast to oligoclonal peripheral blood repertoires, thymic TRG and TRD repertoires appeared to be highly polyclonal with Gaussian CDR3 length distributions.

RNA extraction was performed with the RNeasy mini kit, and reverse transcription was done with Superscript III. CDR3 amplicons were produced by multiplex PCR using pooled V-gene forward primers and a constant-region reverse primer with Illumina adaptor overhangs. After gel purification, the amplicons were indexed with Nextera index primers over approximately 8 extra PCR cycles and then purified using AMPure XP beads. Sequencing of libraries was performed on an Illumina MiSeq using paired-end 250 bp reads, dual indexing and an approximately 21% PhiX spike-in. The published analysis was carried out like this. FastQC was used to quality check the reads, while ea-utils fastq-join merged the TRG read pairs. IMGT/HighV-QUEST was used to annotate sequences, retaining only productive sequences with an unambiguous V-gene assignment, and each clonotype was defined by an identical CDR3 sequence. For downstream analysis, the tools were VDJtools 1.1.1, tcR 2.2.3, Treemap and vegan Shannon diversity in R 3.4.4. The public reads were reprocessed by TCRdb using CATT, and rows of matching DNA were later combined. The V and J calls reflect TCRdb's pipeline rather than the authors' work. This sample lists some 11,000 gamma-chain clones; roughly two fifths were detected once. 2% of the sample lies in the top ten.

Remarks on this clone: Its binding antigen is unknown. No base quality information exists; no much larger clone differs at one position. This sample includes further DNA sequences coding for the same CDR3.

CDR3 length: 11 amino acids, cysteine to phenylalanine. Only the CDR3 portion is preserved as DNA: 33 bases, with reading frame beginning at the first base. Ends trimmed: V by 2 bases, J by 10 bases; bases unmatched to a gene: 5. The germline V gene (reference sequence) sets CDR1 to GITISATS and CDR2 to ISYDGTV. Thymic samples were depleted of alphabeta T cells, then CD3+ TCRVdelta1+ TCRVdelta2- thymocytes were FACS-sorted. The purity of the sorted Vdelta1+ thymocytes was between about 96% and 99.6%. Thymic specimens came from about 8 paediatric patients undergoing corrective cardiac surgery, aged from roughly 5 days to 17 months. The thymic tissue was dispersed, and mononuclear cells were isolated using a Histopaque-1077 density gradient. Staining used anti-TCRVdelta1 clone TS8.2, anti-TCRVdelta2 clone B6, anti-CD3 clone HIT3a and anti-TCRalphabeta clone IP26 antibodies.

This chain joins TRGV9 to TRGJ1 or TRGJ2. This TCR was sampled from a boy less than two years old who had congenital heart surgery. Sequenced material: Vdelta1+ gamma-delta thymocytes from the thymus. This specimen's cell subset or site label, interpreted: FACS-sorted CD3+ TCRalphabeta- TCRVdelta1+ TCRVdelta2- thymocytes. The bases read TGTGCCTTGTGGGAGGACAACAAGAAACTCTTT. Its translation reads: CALWEDNKKLF.